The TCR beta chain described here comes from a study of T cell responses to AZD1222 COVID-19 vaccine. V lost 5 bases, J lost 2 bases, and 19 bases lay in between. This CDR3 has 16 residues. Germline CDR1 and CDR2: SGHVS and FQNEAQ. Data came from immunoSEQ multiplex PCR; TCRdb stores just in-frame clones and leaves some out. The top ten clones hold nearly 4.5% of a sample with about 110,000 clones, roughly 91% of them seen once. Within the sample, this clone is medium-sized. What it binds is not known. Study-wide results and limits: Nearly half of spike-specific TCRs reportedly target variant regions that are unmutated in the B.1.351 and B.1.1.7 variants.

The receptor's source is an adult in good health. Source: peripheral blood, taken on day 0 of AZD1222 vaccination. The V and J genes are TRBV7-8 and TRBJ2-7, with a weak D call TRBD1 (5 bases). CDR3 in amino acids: CASSPTDSSSAYEQYF. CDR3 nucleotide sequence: TGTGCCAGCAGCCCGACCGACAGTAGCAGCGCCTACGAGCAGTACTTC.